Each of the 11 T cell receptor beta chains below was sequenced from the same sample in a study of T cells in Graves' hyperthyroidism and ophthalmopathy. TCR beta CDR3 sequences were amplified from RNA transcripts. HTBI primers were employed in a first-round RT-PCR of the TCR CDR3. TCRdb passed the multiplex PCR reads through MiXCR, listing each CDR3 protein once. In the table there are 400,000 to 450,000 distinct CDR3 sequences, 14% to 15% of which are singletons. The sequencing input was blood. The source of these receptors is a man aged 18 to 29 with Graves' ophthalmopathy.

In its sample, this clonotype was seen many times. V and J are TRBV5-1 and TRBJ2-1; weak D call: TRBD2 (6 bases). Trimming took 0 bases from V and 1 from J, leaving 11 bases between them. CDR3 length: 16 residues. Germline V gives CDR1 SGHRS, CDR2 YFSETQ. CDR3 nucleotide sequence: TGCGCCAGCAGCTTGGCGGGAGCCCGGTCCTACAATGAGCAGTTCTTC. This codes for CASSLAGARSYNEQFF.

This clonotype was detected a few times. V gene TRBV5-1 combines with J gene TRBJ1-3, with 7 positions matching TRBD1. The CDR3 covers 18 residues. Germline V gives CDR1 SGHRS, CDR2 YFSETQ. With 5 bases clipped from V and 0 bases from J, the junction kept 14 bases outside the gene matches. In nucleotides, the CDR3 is TGCGCCAGCAGTTTAGGCGGGACAGTGGAGGGCTCTGGAAACACCATATATTTT. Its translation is CASSLGGTVEGSGNTIYF.

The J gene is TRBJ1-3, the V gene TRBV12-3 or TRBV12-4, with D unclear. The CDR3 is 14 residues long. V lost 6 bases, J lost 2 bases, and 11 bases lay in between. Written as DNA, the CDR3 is TGTGCCAGCAGCTACCCCTCCACTGGAAACACCATATATTTT. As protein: CASSYPSTGNTIYF.

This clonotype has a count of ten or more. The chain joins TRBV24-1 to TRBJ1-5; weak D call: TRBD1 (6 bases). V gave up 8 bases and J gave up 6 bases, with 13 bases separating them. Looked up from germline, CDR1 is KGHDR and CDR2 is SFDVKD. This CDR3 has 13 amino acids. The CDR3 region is CATTAGALQPQHF. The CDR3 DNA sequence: TGTGCCACCACGGCAGGGGCTCTTCAGCCCCAGCATTTT.

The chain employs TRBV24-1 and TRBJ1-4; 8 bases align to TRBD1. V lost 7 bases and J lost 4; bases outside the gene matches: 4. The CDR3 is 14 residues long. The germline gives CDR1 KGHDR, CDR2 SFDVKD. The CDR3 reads CATSEQGGNEKLFF. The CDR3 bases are TGTGCCACCAGCGAACAGGGGGGTAATGAAAAACTGTTTTTT.

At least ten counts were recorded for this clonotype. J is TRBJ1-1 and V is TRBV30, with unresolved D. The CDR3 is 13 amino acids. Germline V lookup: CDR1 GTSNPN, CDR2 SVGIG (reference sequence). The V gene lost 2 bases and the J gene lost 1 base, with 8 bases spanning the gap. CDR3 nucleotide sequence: TGTGCCTGGAGTCACAAGGGGAACACTGAAGCTTTCTTT. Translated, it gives CAWSHKGNTEAFF.

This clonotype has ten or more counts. CDR3 nucleotides: TGTGCCAGCAGCTTAAATAGGTACGAGCAGTACTTC. Amino acids: CASSLNRYEQYF. V usage is TRBV7-2 and J usage is TRBJ2-7; D uncertain. V lost 2 bases to trimming and J lost 4 bases, with 6 bases between them. The germline CDR1 and CDR2 sequences are SGHTA and FQGNSA. The CDR3 spans 12 residues. Supplemented by reference TRBV7-2 and TRBJ2-7, the full variable domain reads GAGVSQSPSNKVTEKGKDVELRCDPISGHTALYWYRQSLGQGLEFLIYFQGNSAPDKSGLPSDRFSAERTGGSVSTLTIQRTQQEDSAVYLCASSLNRYEQYFGPGTRLTVT.

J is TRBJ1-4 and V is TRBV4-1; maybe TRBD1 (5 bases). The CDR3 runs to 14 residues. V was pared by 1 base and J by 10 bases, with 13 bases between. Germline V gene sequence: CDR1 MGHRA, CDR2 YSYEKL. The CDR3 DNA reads TGCGCCAGCAGCCAAGGCAGGGTTTTCAGAAAACTGTTTTTT. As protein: CASSQGRVFRKLFF.

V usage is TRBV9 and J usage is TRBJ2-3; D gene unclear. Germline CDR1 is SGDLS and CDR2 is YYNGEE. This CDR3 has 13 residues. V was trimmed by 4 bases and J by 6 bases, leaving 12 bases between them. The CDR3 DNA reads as TGTGCCAGCAGCTCCTCTAGTTTGGATACGCAGTATTTT. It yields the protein CASSSSSLDTQYF. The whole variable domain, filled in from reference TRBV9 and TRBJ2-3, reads DSGVTQTPKHLITATGQRVTLRCSPRSGDLSVYWYQQSLDQGLQFLIQYYNGEERAKGNILERFSAQQFPDLHSELNLSSLELGDSALYFCASSSSSLDTQYFGPGTRLTVL.

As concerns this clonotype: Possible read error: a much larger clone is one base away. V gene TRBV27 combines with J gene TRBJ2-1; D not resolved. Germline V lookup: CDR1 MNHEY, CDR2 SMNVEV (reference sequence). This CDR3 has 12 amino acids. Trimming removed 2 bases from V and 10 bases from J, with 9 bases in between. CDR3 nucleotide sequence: TGTGCCAGCAGTTTAAACCTGAGGGAGCAGTTCTTC. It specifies CASSLNLREQFF.

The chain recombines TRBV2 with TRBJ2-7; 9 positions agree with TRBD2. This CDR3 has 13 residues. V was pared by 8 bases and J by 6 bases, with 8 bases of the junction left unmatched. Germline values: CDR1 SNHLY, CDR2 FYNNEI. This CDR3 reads CASVPGLAVEQYF. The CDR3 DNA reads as TGTGCCAGCGTCCCGGGACTAGCAGTCGAGCAGTACTTC.